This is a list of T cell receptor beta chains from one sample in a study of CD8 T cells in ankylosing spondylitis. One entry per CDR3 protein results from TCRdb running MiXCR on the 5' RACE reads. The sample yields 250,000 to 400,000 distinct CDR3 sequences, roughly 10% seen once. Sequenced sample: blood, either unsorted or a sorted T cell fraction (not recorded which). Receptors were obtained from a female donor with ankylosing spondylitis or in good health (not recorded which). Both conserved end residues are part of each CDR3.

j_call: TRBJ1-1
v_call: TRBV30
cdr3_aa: CAWSIDRDTEAFF

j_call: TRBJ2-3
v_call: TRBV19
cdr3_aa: CASSIWDPASTDTQYF

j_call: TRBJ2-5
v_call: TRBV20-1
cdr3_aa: CSATPGDSQVTQYF

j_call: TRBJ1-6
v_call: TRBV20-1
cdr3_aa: CSAPGQSSYNSPLHF

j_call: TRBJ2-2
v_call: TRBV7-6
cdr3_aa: CASSLAIAGGAGELFF

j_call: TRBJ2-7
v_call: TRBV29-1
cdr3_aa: CSVETVDGYEQYF

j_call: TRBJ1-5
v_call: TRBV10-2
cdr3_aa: CASSDRTGGSWPQHF

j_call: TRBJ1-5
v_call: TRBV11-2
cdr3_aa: CASSLDWNQPQHF

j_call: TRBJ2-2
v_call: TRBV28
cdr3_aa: CASSLWASGELFF

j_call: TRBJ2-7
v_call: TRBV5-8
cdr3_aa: CASSLGRNPYEQYF

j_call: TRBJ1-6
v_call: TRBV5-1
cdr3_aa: CASSLDEGLNNSPLHF

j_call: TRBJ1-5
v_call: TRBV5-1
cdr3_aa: CASSWTPNQPQHF

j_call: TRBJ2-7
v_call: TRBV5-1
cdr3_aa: CASSLDLTSGKRNEQYF

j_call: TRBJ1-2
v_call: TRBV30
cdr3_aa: CAWSTSQGYTF

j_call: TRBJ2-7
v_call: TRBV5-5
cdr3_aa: CASSLSAGPREQYF

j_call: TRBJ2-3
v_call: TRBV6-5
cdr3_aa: CASSPSSGGGETQYF

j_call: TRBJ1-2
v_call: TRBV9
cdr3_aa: CASSVDPGRVEVYGYTF

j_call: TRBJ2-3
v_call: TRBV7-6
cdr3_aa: CASRTGPLDTQYF

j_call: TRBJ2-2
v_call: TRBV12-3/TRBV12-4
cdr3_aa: CASSFVAGANTGELFF

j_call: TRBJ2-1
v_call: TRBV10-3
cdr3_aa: CAISLAARDNEQFF

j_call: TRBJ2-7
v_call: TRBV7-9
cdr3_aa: CASSPQLGAKTF

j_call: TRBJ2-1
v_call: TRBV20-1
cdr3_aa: CSASKQVEQFF

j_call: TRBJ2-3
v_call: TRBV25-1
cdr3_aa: CASSELEHTQYF

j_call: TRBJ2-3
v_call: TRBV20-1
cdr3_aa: CSAVTGVGNTQYF